The text below deals with one T cell receptor (beta chain). CDR3 length equals 18 residues. The J segment lost 6 bases and the V segment lost 5 bases, leaving 18 bases of the junction unmatched. Germline CDR1 reads MNHNS; CDR2 reads SASEGT. The sample comes from a study of T cells after yellow fever vaccination. Template switching with 5'RACE generated the TCR cDNA and added a universal primer site and UMIs. Via MiXCR, TCRdb re-called the 5' RACE reads, giving one row per CDR3 protein. The sample records about 580,000 distinct CDR3 sequences, around 17% being singletons. The sequence was collected from a man between 18 and 35 years old who received the YFV17D yellow fever vaccine. This chain uses TRBV6-1 with TRBJ1-1, with 10 bases matching TRBD1. The sample consisted of PBMCs, taken less than 6 days after the first yellow fever vaccination. The CDR3 DNA reads TGTGCCAGCAGTCGACGACCGGGACAGGGGCGGCGATCATCTGAAGCTTTCTTT. As protein: CASSRRPGQGRRSSEAFF.